The source of this T cell receptor beta chain is a study of shared clonotypes between healthy human individuals. Donation came from healthy HIV-negative adults that had no recent acute infections or vaccinations. The data were produced by immunoSEQ multiplex PCR, yet TCRdb's version contains in-frame clones alone and is incomplete. The sample holds about 1.5 million clones, roughly 95% seen once. Trimming took off 5 bases at V and 2 bases at J, with 9 bases between the two ends. CDR3 length equals 13 residues. The germline CDR1 and CDR2 sequences are MNHEY and SVGAGI. Input material: naive CD4+ T cells sorted from blood. This sample's subset: CD45RA+ positively selected. The chain has TRBV6-5 and TRBJ2-5; maybe TRBD1 (5 bases). The clonotype was recovered from a man younger than 40 in good health. Written as DNA, the CDR3 is TGTGCCAGCAGTCTTCGACAGCAAGAGACCCAGTACTTC. Its protein is CASSLRQQETQYF.